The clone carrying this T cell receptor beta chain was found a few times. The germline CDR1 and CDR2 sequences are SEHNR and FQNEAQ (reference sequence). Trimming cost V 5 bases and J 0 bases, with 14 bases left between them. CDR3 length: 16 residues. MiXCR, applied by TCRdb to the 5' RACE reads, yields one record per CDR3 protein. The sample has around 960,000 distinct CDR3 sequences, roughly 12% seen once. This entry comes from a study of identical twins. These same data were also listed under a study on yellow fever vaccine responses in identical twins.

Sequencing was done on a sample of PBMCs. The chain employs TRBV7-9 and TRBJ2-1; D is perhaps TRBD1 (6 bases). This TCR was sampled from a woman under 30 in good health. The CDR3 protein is CASSPTQGSSYNEQFF. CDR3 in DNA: TGTGCCAGCAGCCCGACGCAGGGGAGCTCCTACAATGAGCAGTTCTTC.